This TCR beta chain was retrieved from a study of cytomegalovirus exposure and HLA in healthy donors. CDR3 length equals 13 residues. Germline lookup yields CDR1 SNHLY and CDR2 FYNNEI. J lost 4 bases, V lost 8 bases, and 4 bases had no gene match. Measured with immunoSEQ multiplex PCR; TCRdb has only the in-frame clones, and not every one. The sample includes some 140,000 clones, about 80% seen only once; the top ten take roughly 27%. In its sample, this clone was seen once. As yet, its antigen is unknown. Broader study findings: Cytomegalovirus association was assigned to more than 150 TCR beta chains. Many donors shared some public TCRs, even though most TCR sequences were rare.

This chain uses TRBV2 with TRBJ1-4; TRBD1 agrees at 7 bases. The sample comprised PBMCs. This TCR derives from a young man in good health and CMV-seropositive. The chain's CDR3 is CASHDRVNEKLFF. In DNA form, the CDR3 reads TGTGCCAGCCACGACAGGGTTAATGAAAAACTGTTTTTT. Complete variable domain (other parts from reference TRBV2 and TRBJ1-4): EPEVTQTPSHQVTQMGQEVILRCVPISNHLYFYWYRQILGQKVEFLVSFYNNEISEKSEIFDDQFSVERPDGSNFTLKIRSTKLEDSAMYFCASHDRVNEKLFFGSGTQLSVL.